Included here is one TCR beta chain sequence, with context. Genomic DNA served as template for TCR beta VDJ and CDR3 profiling. One entry per CDR3 protein results from TCRdb running MiXCR on the reads. The sample holds fewer than 250,000 distinct CDR3 sequences, around 46% seen once. The source of the sample is a study of CD8+CD57+ T cells in acquired aplastic anemia. As for the study in general: Quantities of DNA derived from sorted CD4+ and CD8+ cells averaged roughly 3 ug.

The germline V gene encodes CDR1 SGHRS and CDR2 YFSETQ. The CDR3 consists of 18 residues. V shed 2 bases and J 3 bases; nucleotides not matched to a gene: 15. Those patients picked for sequencing had displayed CD8+CD57+ cell expansion on flow cytometry. Patients uniformly had severe acquired aplastic anemia. The clonotype was recovered from a human donor with aplastic anemia. The sample consisted of sorted CD4+, CD8+, or CD8+CD57+ T cells (not recorded which) from PBMCs. The chain uses TRBV5-1 and TRBJ2-5; 8 bases line up with TRBD2. CDR3 nucleotides: TGCGCCAGCAGCTTTTACTTCGCGGGGGGCCCGACGAAAGAGACCCAGTACTTC. Translated, it gives CASSFYFAGGPTKETQYF.